Below, 7 T cell receptor beta chains from the same sample are listed, as sequenced in a study of cytomegalovirus exposure and HLA in healthy donors. It was with 60 Vbeta and 13 Jbeta primers that the PCR ran. Data came from immunoSEQ multiplex PCR; TCRdb stores just in-frame clones and leaves some out. This table has approximately 92,000 clones, over 70% appearing once. Material: PBMCs. The receptors originated from a girl aged 2 to 9 in good health and CMV-seropositive.

The chain joins TRBV7-9 to TRBJ2-1, with D perhaps matching TRBD2 (5 bases). V was clipped by 6 bases and J by 10 bases, with 22 bases between them. Germline V gene sequence: CDR1 SEHNR, CDR2 FQNEAQ (reference sequence). The CDR3 is made up of 15 amino acids. The CDR3: CASSSSSKPTPEQFF. Written as DNA, the CDR3 is TGTGCCAGCAGTTCTTCTAGCAAACCTACCCCCGAGCAGTTCTTC.

J is TRBJ1-2 and V is TRBV7-2; D possibly corresponds to TRBD1 (5 bases). The CDR3 is made up of 15 amino acids. Germline lookup yields CDR1 SGHTA and CDR2 FQGNSA. Trimming left V 1 base short and J 6 bases short, with 15 bases between. CDR3 DNA: TGTGCCAGCAGCTTAGGTTGGGGCAGGGAGGATGGCTACACCTTC. Protein: CASSLGWGREDGYTF. Full variable domain (remainder filled in from reference TRBV7-2 and TRBJ1-2): GAGVSQSPSNKVTEKGKDVELRCDPISGHTALYWYRQSLGQGLEFLIYFQGNSAPDKSGLPSDRFSAERTGGSVSTLTIQRTQQEDSAVYLCASSLGWGREDGYTFGSGTRLTVV.

The CDR3 loop reads CASSLDFQDTQYF. Here the CDR3 DNA reads TGCGCCAGCAGCTTGGACTTTCAAGATACGCAGTATTTT. The rearrangement uses TRBV5-1 and TRBJ2-3; no firm D call. The V end lost 0 bases, the J end lost 5 bases, and 7 bases lay between the germline ends. The CDR3 has 13 amino acids. CDR1 is SGHRS and CDR2 is YFSETQ in the germline V gene.

The V call is TRBV19, the J call TRBJ1-1, with D possibly being TRBD1 (6 bases). The CDR3 length is 15 residues. V gave up 3 bases and J gave up 0 bases, with 11 bases separating them. Germline CDR1 LNHDA, CDR2 SQIVND (reference sequence). CDR3 DNA sequence: TGTGCCAGTAGTATCGTTCCAGGGGTGAACACTGAAGCTTTCTTT. Translating it yields CASSIVPGVNTEAFF.

The chain uses TRBV7-8 and TRBJ2-1; a possible D gene is TRBD2 (7 bases). V lost 4 bases, J lost 7 bases, and 23 bases lay in between. Germline assignment: CDR1 SGHVS and CDR2 FQNEAQ. This CDR3 has 17 residues. CDR3 sequence reads: CASSSKGGAGAQNEQFF. The DNA for the CDR3 is TGTGCCAGCAGCTCGAAAGGGGGGGCAGGGGCTCAGAATGAGCAGTTCTTC.

This chain joins TRBV5-1 and TRBJ2-7; D remains ambiguous. Looked up from germline, CDR1 is SGHRS and CDR2 is YFSETQ. Trimming stripped 0 bases from V and 3 bases from J, with 7 bases between. CDR3 size: 13 residues. The CDR3 nucleotides read TGCGCCAGCAGCTTGGAGCCCGGCTACGAGCAGTACTTC. Translated: CASSLEPGYEQYF.

The genes are TRBV6-1 and TRBJ1-5; weak D call: TRBD1 (5 bases). Germline CDR1 MNHNS, CDR2 SASEGT. This CDR3 is built from 13 residues. Trimming shortened V by 3 bases and J by 7 bases, and 10 bases separated the two germline ends. The CDR3 DNA reads as TGTGCCAGCAGTGAGACAGTTTCCCAGCCCCAGCATTTT. Its translation: CASSETVSQPQHF.